A single TCR beta chain is shown here with its context. The data were obtained in a study of cytomegalovirus exposure and HLA in healthy donors. Study information: Of over 350 genotyped donors, more than 75% grouped in the Caucasian-associated ancestry cluster.

From germline, CDR1 is LGHNA and CDR2 YSLEER. With 2 bases removed from V and 2 bases from J, the gap between germline ends came to 12 bases. The length of the CDR3 is 15 residues. It was with 60 Vbeta and 13 Jbeta primers that the PCR ran. Repertoires were generated with immunoSEQ multiplex PCR, while TCRdb's copy carries only in-frame clones and drops some. The sample yields about 120,000 clones, 77% seen once. The chain links TRBV4-3 to TRBJ1-2; D is possibly TRBD1 (6 bases). This sequence originates from a man between 35 and 55 years old in good health and CMV-seropositive. Sequencing used PBMCs. CDR3 DNA sequence: TGCGCCAGCAGCCAATTTTCAGGGGCGAACTATGGCTACACCTTC. This encodes CASSQFSGANYGYTF.